The clone carrying this TCR beta chain showed up just a few times. What it recognizes is unknown. V was pared by 6 bases and J by 7 bases, with 11 bases of the junction left unmatched. CDR3 length: 15 amino acids. TCRdb re-analysed the RT-PCR reads in MiXCR, keeping a single row per CDR3 protein. The sample has about 500,000 distinct CDR3 sequences, roughly 13% seen once. The sample originates from a study of response to subunit inactivated influenza vaccine. Findings of the study overall: The authors suggested that few new T cells are recruited per seasonal influenza vaccination.

The source of this sequence is a man in his forties or fifties who received an inactivated influenza vaccine. The sequenced sample was PBMCs from blood, obtained 45 days after vaccination. The V call is TRBV12-3 or TRBV12-4, the J call TRBJ2-1; TRBD2 aligns across 8 bases. The CDR3 loop is CASSHGGAIGNEQFF. Here the CDR3 DNA reads TGTGCCAGCAGCCACGGGGGGGCCATCGGTAATGAGCAGTTCTTC.